This TCR beta chain was identified during a study of cytomegalovirus exposure and HLA in healthy donors. Study-wide background: Later analysis reported that the 110 or so validation repertoires shared the platform of the 500 to 850 first-cohort repertoires.

The CDR3 runs to 17 residues. Germline CDR1 and CDR2: SNHLY and FYNNEI. V trimming: 2 bases; J trimming: 5 bases; junction bases outside the gene matches: 12. The assay was immunoSEQ multiplex PCR, and TCRdb's table has in-frame clones only and misses some. Of 160,000 or so clones listed, around nine tenths are singletons. This chain connects TRBV2 to TRBJ2-3, with 8 positions matching TRBD2. Sequencing input: PBMCs. This TCR came from a woman younger than 45 in good health and CMV-seronegative. As DNA, the CDR3 is TGTGCCAGCAGTGAATGGGGCGTACAGCGGGGGATAGATACGCAGTATTTT. Translating gives CASSEWGVQRGIDTQYF.